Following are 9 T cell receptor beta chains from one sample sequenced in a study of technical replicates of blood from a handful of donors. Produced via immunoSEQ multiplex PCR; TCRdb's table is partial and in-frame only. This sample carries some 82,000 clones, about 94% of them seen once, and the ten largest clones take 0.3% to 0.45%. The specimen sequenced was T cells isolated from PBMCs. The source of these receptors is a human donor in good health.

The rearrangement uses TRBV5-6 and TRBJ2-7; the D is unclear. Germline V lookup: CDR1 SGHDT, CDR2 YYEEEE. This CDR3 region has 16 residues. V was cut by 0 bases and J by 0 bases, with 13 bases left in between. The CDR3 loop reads CASSLARVSSSYEQYF. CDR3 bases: TGTGCCAGCAGCTTGGCACGGGTTTCTAGCTCCTACGAGCAGTACTTC.

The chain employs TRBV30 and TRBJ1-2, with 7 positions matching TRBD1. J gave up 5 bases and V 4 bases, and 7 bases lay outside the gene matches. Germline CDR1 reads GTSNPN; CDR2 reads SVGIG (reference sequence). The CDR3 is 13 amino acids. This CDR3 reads CAWNYRGLYGYTF. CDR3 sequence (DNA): TGTGCCTGGAATTACAGGGGCTTATATGGCTACACCTTC.

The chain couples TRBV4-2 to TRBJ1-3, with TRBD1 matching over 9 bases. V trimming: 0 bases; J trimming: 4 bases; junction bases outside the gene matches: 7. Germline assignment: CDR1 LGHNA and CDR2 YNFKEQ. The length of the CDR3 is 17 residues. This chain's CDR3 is CASSQDPGQGAGNTIYF. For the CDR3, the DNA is TGTGCCAGCAGCCAAGATCCGGGACAGGGAGCCGGAAACACCATATATTTT.

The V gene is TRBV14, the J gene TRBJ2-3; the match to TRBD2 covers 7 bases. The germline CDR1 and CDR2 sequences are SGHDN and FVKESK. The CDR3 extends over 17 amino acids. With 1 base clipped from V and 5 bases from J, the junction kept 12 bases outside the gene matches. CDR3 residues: CASSQGVIAGEGDTQYF. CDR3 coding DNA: TGTGCCAGCAGCCAAGGGGTTATTGCGGGAGAAGGAGATACGCAGTATTTT.

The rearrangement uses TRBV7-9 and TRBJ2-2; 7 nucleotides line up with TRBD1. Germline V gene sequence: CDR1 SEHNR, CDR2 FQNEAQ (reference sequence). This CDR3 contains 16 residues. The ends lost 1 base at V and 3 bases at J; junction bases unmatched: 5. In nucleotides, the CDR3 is TGTGCCAGCAGCTTAGAGCCGGGACAGTACACCGGGGAGCTGTTTTTT. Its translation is CASSLEPGQYTGELFF.

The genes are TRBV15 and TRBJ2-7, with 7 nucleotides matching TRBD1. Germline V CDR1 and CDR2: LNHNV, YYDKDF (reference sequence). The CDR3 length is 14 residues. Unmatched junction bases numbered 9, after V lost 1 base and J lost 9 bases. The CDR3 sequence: CATSRVTGAEGQYF. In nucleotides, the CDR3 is TGTGCCACCAGCAGAGTAACAGGGGCGGAAGGGCAGTACTTC.

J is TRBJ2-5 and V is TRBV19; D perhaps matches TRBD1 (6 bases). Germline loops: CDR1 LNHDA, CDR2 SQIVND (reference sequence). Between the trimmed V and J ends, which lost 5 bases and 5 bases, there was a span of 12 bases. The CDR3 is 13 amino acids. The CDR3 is CASSVGARETQYF. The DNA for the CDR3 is TGTGCCAGTAGTGTGGGGGCGCGGGAGACCCAGTACTTC. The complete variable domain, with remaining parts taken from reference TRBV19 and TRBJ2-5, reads DGGITQSPKYLFRKEGQNVTLSCEQNLNHDAMYWYRQDPGQGLRLIYYSQIVNDFQKGDIAEGYSVSREKKESFPLTVTSAQKNPTAFYLCASSVGARETQYFGPGTRLLVL.

The CDR3 here is CAWSVYRLINEQFF. In DNA form, the CDR3 reads TGTGCCTGGAGTGTATATAGACTAATCAATGAGCAGTTCTTC. The chain combines TRBV30 with TRBJ2-1, with D perhaps matching TRBD2 (5 bases). V was cut by 0 bases and J by 6 bases, with 12 bases left in between. Germline V CDR1 and CDR2: GTSNPN, SVGIG (reference sequence). The CDR3 runs 14 residues.

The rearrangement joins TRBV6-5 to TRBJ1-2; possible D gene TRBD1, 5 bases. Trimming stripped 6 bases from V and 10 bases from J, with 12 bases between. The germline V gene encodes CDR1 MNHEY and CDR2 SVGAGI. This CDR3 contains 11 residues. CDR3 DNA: TGTGCCAGCAGGGTAGGACAAAACTACACCTTC. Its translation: CASRVGQNYTF.